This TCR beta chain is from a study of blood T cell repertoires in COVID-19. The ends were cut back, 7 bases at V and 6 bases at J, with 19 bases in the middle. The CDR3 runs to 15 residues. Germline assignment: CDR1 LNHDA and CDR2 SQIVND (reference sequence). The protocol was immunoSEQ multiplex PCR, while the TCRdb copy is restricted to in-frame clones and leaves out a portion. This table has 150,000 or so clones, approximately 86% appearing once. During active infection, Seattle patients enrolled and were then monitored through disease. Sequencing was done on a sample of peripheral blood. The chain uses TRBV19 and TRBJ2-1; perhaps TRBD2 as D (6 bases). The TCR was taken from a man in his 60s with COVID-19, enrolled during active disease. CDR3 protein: CASKIGTSSANEQFF. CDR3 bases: TGTGCCAGTAAAATCGGGACTTCCTCCGCCAATGAGCAGTTCTTC. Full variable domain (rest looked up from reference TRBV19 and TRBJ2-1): DGGITQSPKYLFRKEGQNVTLSCEQNLNHDAMYWYRQDPGQGLRLIYYSQIVNDFQKGDIAEGYSVSREKKESFPLTVTSAQKNPTAFYLCASKIGTSSANEQFFGPGTRLTVL.